The 24 T cell receptor beta chains in this list originate from one sample, sequenced in a study of Ad26.COV2.S vaccination and SARS-CoV-2 variants. Assay: immunoSEQ multiplex PCR; the TCRdb copy retains only in-frame clones and omits some. This table has roughly 500,000 clones, around 88% appearing once. Treatment given: over 15 received Ad26.COV2.S at low or high dose, single or two shots; about 5 received placebo; per-sample allocation not given. Samples analyzed were those drawn on day 63 after the first vaccine or placebo injection. Here the sequenced sample was peripheral blood, taken in a trial of Ad26.COV2.S vaccine versus placebo. The origin of the receptors is a person aged 18-60 years who received the Ad26.COV2.S COVID-19 vaccine or a placebo.

There are a few counts of this clone. The chain links TRBV6-5 to TRBJ1-1; perhaps TRBD1 as D (6 bases). The CDR3 totals 14 residues. Trimming pared 7 bases from V and 7 bases from J, leaving 19 bases between. Looked up from germline, CDR1 is MNHEY and CDR2 is SVGAGI. CDR3 in amino acids: CASIKPGGRDEAFF. In nucleotides, the CDR3 is TGTGCCAGCATCAAACCGGGGGGCAGGGATGAAGCTTTCTTT.

The chain carries TRBV2 and TRBJ2-1; D remains unclear. V was shortened by 4 bases and J by 8 bases, with 12 bases between the two germline ends. The CDR3 is 13 residues long. CDR1 is SNHLY, CDR2 FYNNEI, per germline. In nucleotides, the CDR3 is TGTGCCAGCAGTGTTAGCAGCTTCGATGAGCAGTTCTTC. Its translation: CASSVSSFDEQFF.

CDR3 DNA sequence: TGTGCCAGCAGTGAAGAGATCACGGTCGTCAATGAGCAGTTCTTC. Amino acid sequence: CASSEEITVVNEQFF. The J gene is TRBJ2-1, the V gene TRBV2; D is ambiguous. The CDR3 covers 15 residues. Germline-derived CDR1 and CDR2 are SNHLY and FYNNEI. V lost 1 base, J lost 6 bases, and 13 bases lay in between.

This clone is a singleton in its sample. The rearrangement joins TRBV15 to TRBJ2-3, with D perhaps matching TRBD2 (6 bases). This CDR3 is 20 amino acids long. V was clipped by 2 bases and J by 1 base, with 25 bases between them. Per germline, CDR1 LNHNV and CDR2 YYDKDF (reference sequence). In DNA, the CDR3 is TGTGCCACCAGCAGATCCAGCCCCCGGGACTCTCACGACGGCACAGATACGCAGTATTTT. Protein product: CATSRSSPRDSHDGTDTQYF.

The chain carries TRBV6-5 and TRBJ1-1; TRBD1 matches 10 bases. The CDR3 has 16 residues. Germline assignment: CDR1 MNHEY and CDR2 SVGAGI. The V and J ends lost 4 bases and 1 base, in that order; junction bases with no gene match: 6. CDR3 protein: CASSSGQGLWNTEAFF. The CDR3 DNA sequence: TGTGCCAGCAGTTCGGGACAGGGGCTATGGAACACTGAAGCTTTCTTT.

The chain has TRBV19 and TRBJ1-2; 10 bases map to TRBD1. After removal of 2 bases from V and 7 bases from J, the junction contained 4 bases not matched to a gene. Germline V CDR1 and CDR2: LNHDA, SQIVND (reference sequence). There are 14 residues in the CDR3. In DNA form, the CDR3 reads TGTGCCAGTAGTATAAGCTGGACAGGGGGTGGCTACACCTTC. This codes for CASSISWTGGGYTF.

The rearrangement links TRBV28 to TRBJ1-6; maybe TRBD1 (5 bases). The CDR3 totals 15 residues. V lost 6 bases to trimming and J lost 7 bases, with 16 bases between them. Germline CDR1 and CDR2: MDHEN and SYDVKM. This CDR3 is CASSQRGPDNSPLHF. DNA of the CDR3: TGTGCCAGCAGCCAAAGGGGACCGGACAATTCACCCCTCCACTTT.

In this sample, this clone turned up a few times. V gene TRBV6-5 combines with J gene TRBJ1-1, with unresolved D. The germline gives CDR1 MNHEY, CDR2 SVGAGI. V was trimmed by 7 bases and J by 1 base, leaving 16 bases between them. The CDR3 contains 15 residues. The CDR3 nucleotides are TGTGCCAGCAATAAGACCCCACGGGGGAACACTGAAGCTTTCTTT. It translates to CASNKTPRGNTEAFF.

The J gene is TRBJ1-6, the V gene TRBV9; D not resolved. V shed 0 bases and J shed 7 bases, with 8 bases lying between them. Germline CDR1 and CDR2: SGDLS and YYNGEE. The CDR3 spans 14 residues. CDR3 sequence reads: CASSVAGRNSPLHF. The CDR3 DNA sequence: TGTGCCAGCAGCGTAGCTGGCCGCAATTCACCCCTCCACTTT.

This chain connects TRBV7-6 to TRBJ1-3, with 8 bases matching TRBD1. The J segment lost 0 bases and the V segment lost 4 bases, leaving 8 bases of the junction unmatched. CDR3 length: 17 amino acids. CDR1 SGHVS and CDR2 FNYEAQ come from the germline V gene. CDR3 amino acids: CASSWTGTLSSGNTIYF. CDR3 DNA: TGTGCCAGCAGCTGGACAGGGACCTTAAGCTCTGGAAACACCATATATTTT.

V gene TRBV10-3 combines with J gene TRBJ2-1, with 7 bases lining up with TRBD2. CDR1 and CDR2 from the germline V gene are ENHRY and SYGVKD. With 6 bases clipped from V and 8 bases from J, the junction kept 10 bases outside the gene matches. There are 14 residues in the CDR3. The CDR3 DNA follows: TGTGCCATCAGCGGTGGACTAGTTGTCGATGAGCAGTTCTTC. It is translated as CAISGGLVVDEQFF.

This clone was observed a handful of times. This rearrangement joins TRBV30 to TRBJ1-5; D call uncertain. Deletions cut 1 base from V and 1 base from J, with 5 bases between. The CDR3 has 13 residues. Per the germline V gene, CDR1 is GTSNPN and CDR2 is SVGIG (reference sequence). The CDR3 loop reads CAWSGRSNQPQHF. CDR3 DNA: TGTGCCTGGAGTGGAAGAAGCAATCAGCCCCAGCATTTT.

This chain connects TRBV11-1 to TRBJ2-5; D ambiguous. In germline, CDR1 is SGHAT, CDR2 FQDESV (reference sequence). V lost 2 bases and J lost 1, with 11 bases in between. The CDR3 covers 15 residues. The CDR3 reads CASSLNPGFQETQYF. The DNA for the CDR3 is TGTGCCAGCAGCTTAAATCCCGGCTTCCAAGAGACCCAGTACTTC. Using reference TRBV11-1 and TRBJ2-5 for the parts outside the CDR3, the full variable domain is EAEVAQSPRYKITEKSQAVAFWCDPISGHATLYWYRQILGQGPELLVQFQDESVVDDSQLPKDRFSAERLKGVDSTLKIQPAELGDSAMYLCASSLNPGFQETQYFGPGTRLLVL.

The chain combines TRBV12-3 or TRBV12-4 with TRBJ2-3; 7 nucleotides align to TRBD1. The V segment lost 6 bases and the J segment 7 bases; nucleotides outside the gene matches: 7. CDR3 length: 13 residues. The chain's CDR3 is CASRNEGAYTQYF. The CDR3 bases are TGTGCCAGCAGAAACGAGGGGGCTTATACGCAGTATTTT.

This clone was seen only a few times. A junction end diverges from the germline sequence, so it may reflect a read error. This chain joins TRBV7-7 and TRBJ2-2, with D perhaps matching TRBD1 (5 bases). CDR1 and CDR2 from the germline V gene are SSHAT and FNYEAQ (reference sequence). The CDR3 totals 17 residues. CDR3 nucleotide sequence: TGTGCTAGCAGCTTAGGTGGTGGCAGGGCGAACACCGGGGAGCTGTTTTTT. Its protein product is CASSLGGGRANTGELFF.

The chain couples TRBV13 to TRBJ2-5; 10 bases fit TRBD1. The germline V gene encodes CDR1 PRHDT and CDR2 FYEKMQ (reference sequence). The V gene end was trimmed by 5 bases and the J gene end by 5 bases; junction bases not matched to a gene: 8. This CDR3 has 15 amino acids. CDR3 protein: CASSARDRGRETQYF. The CDR3 DNA reads TGTGCCAGCAGCGCACGGGACAGGGGAAGGGAGACCCAGTACTTC.

The rearrangement links TRBV19 to TRBJ2-6; 7 bases line up with TRBD1. CDR3 length equals 15 residues. CDR1 is LNHDA, CDR2 SQIVND, per germline (reference sequence). With V trimmed by 6 bases and J by 3 bases, 5 bases remained unmatched. This chain's CDR3 is CASRGQGDGANVLTF. CDR3 sequence (DNA): TGTGCCAGTAGGGGCCAGGGGGATGGGGCCAACGTCCTGACTTTC.

The chain is built from TRBV4-2 and TRBJ2-1; no clear D gene. Looked up from germline, CDR1 is LGHNA and CDR2 is YNFKEQ. The CDR3 is 15 residues long. V was cut by 0 bases and J by 10 bases, with 16 bases left in between. The DNA of the CDR3 is TGTGCCAGCAGCCAAGAGTGGACGGGCCTGCGAGAGCAGTTCTTC. It is translated as CASSQEWTGLREQFF.

The genes are TRBV5-1 and TRBJ2-1, with D possibly being TRBD1 or TRBD2 (5 bases each). This CDR3 spans 14 amino acids. The germline CDR1 and CDR2 sequences are SGHRS and YFSETQ. Between the trimmed V and J ends, which lost 4 bases and 6 bases, there was a span of 14 bases. The CDR3 sequence: CASSPSGTINEQFF. Here the CDR3 DNA reads TGCGCCAGCAGCCCGTCCGGGACCATCAATGAGCAGTTCTTC.

The chain employs TRBV6-5 and TRBJ2-3; D is ambiguous. The CDR3 contains 12 residues. Trimming removed 5 bases at V and 3 bases at J, with 6 bases between. Germline CDR1 reads MNHEY; CDR2 reads SVGAGI. As DNA, the CDR3 is TGTGCCAGCAGTAGGGCGACAGATACGCAGTATTTT. Translation: CASSRATDTQYF.

V usage is TRBV5-1 and J usage is TRBJ1-4; D uncertain. Trimming shortened V by 0 bases and J by 5 bases, and 8 bases separated the two germline ends. Germline lookup yields CDR1 SGHRS and CDR2 YFSETQ. The CDR3 is 14 amino acids. CDR3 DNA: TGCGCCAGCAGCTTGGGACTTGTAAATGAAAAACTGTTTTTT. Its translation is CASSLGLVNEKLFF.

A word on this clone: One end of the junction does not line up with germline, which may come from a read error. The chain couples TRBV7-9 to TRBJ1-2; D remains unclear. From germline, CDR1 is SEHNR and CDR2 FQNEAQ (reference sequence). The CDR3 length is 13 residues. The CDR3 protein is CASSPSAGREHAF. The CDR3 DNA is TGTGCCAGCAGCCCCTCAGCTGGGAGGGAGCATGCCTTC.

The rearrangement links TRBV28 to TRBJ2-5; TRBD2 matches at 8 bases. V shed 7 bases, J shed 5 bases, and the junction held 9 bases outside the gene matches. The germline V gene has CDR1 MDHEN and CDR2 SYDVKM. The CDR3 is 14 amino acids. CDR3 in DNA: TGTGCCAGCAATCTACTAGCGGAGAGGGAGACCCAGTACTTC. It encodes CASNLLAERETQYF.

This clone was counted a few times. The sample carries other DNA sequences with the same CDR3. The rearrangement links TRBV7-9 to TRBJ2-3; D assignment may be TRBD1 or TRBD2 (5 bases each). CDR3 length: 13 amino acids. V lost 5 bases to trimming and J lost 6 bases, with 12 bases between them. Germline assignment: CDR1 SEHNR and CDR2 FQNEAQ (reference sequence). This CDR3 reads CASSPRGPDTQYF. In nucleotides, the CDR3 is TGTGCCAGCAGCCCGAGGGGTCCGGATACGCAGTATTTT.